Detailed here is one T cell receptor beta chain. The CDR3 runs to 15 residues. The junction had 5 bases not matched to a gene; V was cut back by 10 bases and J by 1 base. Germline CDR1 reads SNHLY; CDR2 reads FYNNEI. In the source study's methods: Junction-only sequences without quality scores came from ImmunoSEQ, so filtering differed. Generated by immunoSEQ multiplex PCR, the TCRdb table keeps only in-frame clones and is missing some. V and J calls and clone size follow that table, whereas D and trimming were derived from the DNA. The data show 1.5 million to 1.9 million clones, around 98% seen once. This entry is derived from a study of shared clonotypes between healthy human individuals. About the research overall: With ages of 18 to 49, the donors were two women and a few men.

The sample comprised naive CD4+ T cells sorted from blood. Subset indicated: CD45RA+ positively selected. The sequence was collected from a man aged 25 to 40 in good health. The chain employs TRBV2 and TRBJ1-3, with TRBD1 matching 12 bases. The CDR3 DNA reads TGTGCCATGGGGGGACAGGGGGCATCTGGAAACACCATATATTTT. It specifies CAMGGQGASGNTIYF. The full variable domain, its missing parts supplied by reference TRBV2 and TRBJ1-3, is EPEVTQTPSHQVTQMGQEVILRCVPISNHLYFYWYRQILGQKVEFLVSFYNNEISEKSEIFDDQFSVERPDGSNFTLKIRSTKLEDSAMYFCAMGGQGASGNTIYFGEGSWLTVV.